This entry features one T cell receptor (beta chain) sequence. The source of the sample is a study of blood T cell repertoires in COVID-19. In the study overall: Researchers got acute and convalescent COVID-19 samples from the United States, Italy and Spain. Sources were T cells, B-cell-depleted T cells, or PBMCs; the material itself was cDNA or gDNA.

In the study's own analysis: Reference gene primers were amplified, and this amplification served to estimate nucleated cell counts. Sequenced by immunoSEQ multiplex PCR; TCRdb stores in-frame clones only, minus some. That table gives V, J and clone size, and the DNA gave D and trimming. The table lists 70,000 to 100,000 clones, about 86% of them singletons. V shed 1 base, J shed 7 bases, and the junction held 13 bases outside the gene matches. The CDR3 runs 17 residues. The germline V gene encodes CDR1 SGHTA and CDR2 FQGNSA. V usage is TRBV7-2 and J usage is TRBJ2-7; 10 bases are a match to TRBD1. The specimen sequenced was peripheral blood. The receptor was isolated from a man aged 80 or over with active or convalescent COVID-19. The CDR3 coding sequence is TGTGCCAGCAGCTTAGTATTTTTAGGGACAGGGGCTGGAGAGCAGTACTTC. It codes for CASSLVFLGTGAGEQYF.